These 27 T cell receptor beta chains originate from one sample sequenced in a study of blood T cell repertoires in COVID-19. TCRdb keeps only in-frame clones here, not all; method: immunoSEQ multiplex PCR. The table shows 150,000 to 200,000 clones, with almost 80% occurring only once. The specimen sequenced was peripheral blood. These receptors came from a woman in her seventies with acute or convalescent COVID-19.

This clone was recorded only once. Here the CDR3 DNA reads TGTGCCAGTAGTAAACGGGACAAAGGGACGTCGGATAATTCACCCCTCCACTTT. Translation gives CASSKRDKGTSDNSPLHF. The chain joins TRBV19 to TRBJ1-6, with D possibly being TRBD1 (6 bases). V was clipped by 4 bases and J by 5 bases, with 21 bases between them. CDR1 and CDR2 (germline): LNHDA, SQIVND (reference sequence). CDR3 size: 18 residues.

Only one count was recorded for this clone. The rearrangement links TRBV5-1 to TRBJ2-1; maybe TRBD2 (5 bases). In germline, CDR1 is SGHRS, CDR2 YFSETQ. The V end lost 2 bases, the J end lost 4 bases, and 13 bases lay between the germline ends. The CDR3 contains 15 residues. This chain's CDR3 is CASSFQSGTYNEQFF. CDR3 bases: TGCGCCAGCAGCTTCCAAAGCGGAACTTACAATGAGCAGTTCTTC.

The rearrangement uses TRBV2 and TRBJ2-7; 8 nucleotides line up with TRBD1. V trimming: 10 bases; J trimming: 6 bases; junction bases outside the gene matches: 11. Germline values: CDR1 SNHLY, CDR2 FYNNEI. The CDR3 totals 13 residues. Written as DNA, the CDR3 is TGTGCCACCCTCGGACAGGGCTCAGGCGAGCAGTACTTC. This codes for CATLGQGSGEQYF.

This chain uses TRBV21-1 with TRBJ2-1; the D call in the table, TRBD2, was not verified against the DNA. TRBV21-1 represents a pseudogene. The CDR3 spans 16 residues. The CDR3 here is CADRGGIEAFYNEQFF. CDR3 DNA sequence: TGTGCCGACCGGGGGGGAATAGAGGCCTTCTACAATGAGCAGTTCTTC.

This clone was counted a few times. The chain combines TRBV3-1 (or the pseudogene TRBV3-2) with TRBJ1-1; TRBD1 matches at 8 bases. Germline lookup yields CDR1 LGHDT and CDR2 YNNKEL (reference sequence). V gave up 6 bases and J gave up 6 bases; unmatched junction bases: 6. The CDR3 sequence is 13 residues long. The CDR3 loop is CASSRGQVAEAFF. CDR3 sequence (DNA): TGTGCCAGCAGTCGGGGACAGGTCGCTGAAGCTTTCTTT.

This chain joins TRBV5-1 and TRBJ2-1; a weak D match, TRBD1 (5 bases). The CDR3 runs 16 residues. Trimming shortened V by 3 bases and J by 0 bases, and 13 bases separated the two germline ends. Germline-derived CDR1 and CDR2 are SGHRS and YFSETQ. For the CDR3, the DNA is TGCGCCAGCAGCTCCCAACTGGGGCGCTCCTACAATGAGCAGTTCTTC. This encodes CASSSQLGRSYNEQFF.

This chain connects TRBV13 to TRBJ2-7, with 9 nucleotides matching TRBD1. Germline V gene data show CDR1 as PRHDT and CDR2 as FYEKMQ (reference sequence). V lost 3 bases to trimming and J lost 4 bases; unmatched junction nucleotides: 4. This CDR3 has 14 residues. CDR3 sequence: CASSFGTGNYEQYF. CDR3 coding DNA: TGTGCCAGCAGCTTCGGGACAGGGAATTACGAGCAGTACTTC.

The rearrangement links TRBV5-6 to TRBJ2-7; weak D call: TRBD2 (7 bases). V was pared by 2 bases and J by 5 bases, with 26 bases between. Germline V gene lookup returns CDR1 SGHDT and CDR2 YYEEEE. The CDR3 runs to 18 residues. CDR3 nucleotides: TGTGCCAGCAGCTTTGGGCTCTGGGTCAGGGGACTAAGGGACGAGCAGTACTTC. Its protein product is CASSFGLWVRGLRDEQYF.

J is TRBJ2-1 and V is TRBV19, with D tentatively TRBD1 (5 bases). With 5 bases removed from V and 4 bases from J, the gap between germline ends came to 18 bases. Germline lookup yields CDR1 LNHDA and CDR2 SQIVND (reference sequence). The CDR3 extends over 16 amino acids. CDR3 sequence reads: CASSPTGSRPYNEQFF. The CDR3 coding sequence is TGTGCCAGTAGTCCCACAGGTTCCCGACCTTACAATGAGCAGTTCTTC.

CDR3 residues: CASSEVVRETPLHF. CDR3 in DNA: TGTGCCAGCAGTGAAGTCGTCCGGGAGACGCCCCTCCACTTT. This chain connects TRBV6-1 to TRBJ1-6; D call uncertain. The CDR3 has 14 amino acids. The germline CDR1 and CDR2 sequences are MNHNS and SASEGT. Trimming cost V 1 base and J 13 bases, with 14 bases left between them.

The chain has TRBV6-1 and TRBJ2-5; the D is unclear. The V gene's germline CDR1 is MNHNS and CDR2 SASEGT. This CDR3 has 15 residues. V shed 2 bases and J shed 2 bases, with 12 bases lying between them. Here the CDR3 reads CASSELNLLQETQYF. The CDR3 bases are TGTGCCAGCAGTGAATTAAATCTTCTTCAAGAGACCCAGTACTTC.

V and J are TRBV6-6 and TRBJ1-5; no clear D. Between the trimmed V and J ends, which lost 3 bases and 2 bases, there was a span of 11 bases. The CDR3 runs to 15 residues. Germline V gives CDR1 MNHNY, CDR2 SVGAGI (reference sequence). CDR3 in DNA: TGTGCCAGCAGTTATGACCGCGCGGGCAATCAGCCCCAGCATTTT. As protein: CASSYDRAGNQPQHF.

The rearrangement links TRBV7-9 to TRBJ1-1, with 7 bases matching TRBD1. The V segment lost 5 bases and the J segment 2 bases; nucleotides outside the gene matches: 5. Per germline, CDR1 SEHNR and CDR2 FQNEAQ (reference sequence). The CDR3 has 14 amino acids. The CDR3 nucleotides read TGTGCCAGCAGCGCCGGGACAGCAAACACTGAAGCTTTCTTT. It is translated as CASSAGTANTEAFF.

The V call is TRBV18, the J call TRBJ1-5, with D tentatively TRBD1 (5 bases). Germline CDR1 reads KGHSH; CDR2 reads LQKENI. The CDR3 is made up of 15 amino acids. The V end was cut by 3 bases, the J end by 3 bases, with 12 bases between. The CDR3 coding sequence is TGTGCCAGCTCACCTCCGGGACTGAACAATCAGCCCCAGCATTTT. It codes for CASSPPGLNNQPQHF.

This rearrangement joins TRBV29-1 to TRBJ1-4, with 8 bases fitting TRBD1. The CDR3 spans 15 residues. From germline, CDR1 is SQVTM and CDR2 ANQGSEA. V shed 3 bases, J shed 3 bases, and the junction held 6 bases outside the gene matches. DNA for the CDR3: TGCAGCGTTGAGGTCCCGGGACAGGCTAATGAAAAACTGTTTTTT. Its protein product is CSVEVPGQANEKLFF.

V usage is TRBV5-4 and J usage is TRBJ1-1, with a possible D match to TRBD1 (6 bases). The CDR3 sequence is 14 residues long. CDR1 is SGHNT, CDR2 YYREEE, per germline (reference sequence). Trimming stripped 4 bases from V and 0 bases from J, with 10 bases between. CDR3 DNA sequence: TGTGCCAGCAGCGGGGGCTCCCTGAACACTGAAGCTTTCTTT. It is translated as CASSGGSLNTEAFF.

J is TRBJ2-2 and V is TRBV2, with D perhaps TRBD2 (6 bases). V was cut by 5 bases and J by 2 bases, with 9 bases left in between. The CDR3 extends over 14 amino acids. CDR1 SNHLY and CDR2 FYNNEI come from the germline V gene. CDR3 nucleotides: TGTGCCAGCAGTTGGGACTCAAACACCGGGGAGCTGTTTTTT. Translated, it gives CASSWDSNTGELFF.

This chain links TRBV6-6 with TRBJ2-5; 11 bases match TRBD2. The V segment lost 2 bases and the J segment 9 bases; nucleotides outside the gene matches: 5. This CDR3 contains 14 residues. The germline gives CDR1 MNHNY, CDR2 SVGAGI (reference sequence). CDR3 residues: CASSYPPSGRPQYF. The CDR3 DNA reads as TGTGCCAGCAGTTACCCCCCTAGCGGGAGGCCCCAGTACTTC.

The chain is built from TRBV7-3 and TRBJ2-5, with D maybe TRBD2 (7 bases). This CDR3 contains 15 residues. The V gene's germline CDR1 is SGHTA and CDR2 FQGTGA. V lost 3 bases to trimming and J lost 5 bases, with 16 bases between them. The CDR3 DNA follows: TGTGCCAGCAGCTTCCGAGGTGGGGGGGCTGAGACCCAGTACTTC. Residues: CASSFRGGGAETQYF.

The chain has TRBV3-1 (or the pseudogene TRBV3-2) and TRBJ2-1; maybe TRBD1 (5 bases). Trimming took 4 bases from V and 4 from J, leaving 14 bases between them. The CDR3 extends over 15 amino acids. Germline CDR1 reads LGHDT; CDR2 reads YNNKEL (reference sequence). DNA for the CDR3: TGTGCCAGCAGCCTAAGCTGGGGCGGTTACAATGAGCAGTTCTTC. This gives the protein CASSLSWGGYNEQFF.

This sequence joins TRBV4-1 and TRBJ1-1; D is uncertain. Germline V gene lookup returns CDR1 MGHRA and CDR2 YSYEKL. This CDR3 comprises 13 residues. V was cut by 4 bases and J by 1 base, with 7 bases left in between. The CDR3 spells CASSPEWNTEAFF. DNA of the CDR3: TGCGCCAGCAGCCCTGAGTGGAACACTGAAGCTTTCTTT.

The genes are TRBV24-1 and TRBJ1-5; TRBD1 aligns across 10 bases. The CDR3 covers 15 residues. The V and J ends lost 5 bases and 3 bases, in that order; junction bases with no gene match: 3. CDR1 is KGHDR and CDR2 is SFDVKD in the germline V gene. The CDR3 sequence is CATSVGQGYNQPQHF. CDR3 DNA: TGTGCCACCAGTGTGGGACAGGGGTACAATCAGCCCCAGCATTTT.

The rearrangement uses TRBV29-1 and TRBJ1-2; no firm D call. The germline V and J ends were trimmed by 7 bases and 6 bases, with 21 bases remaining between them. The CDR3 is 14 amino acids. CDR1 and CDR2 from the germline V gene are SQVTM and ANQGSEA. The CDR3 DNA is TGCAGCGCCCTAGTTCCCGACCCGAACCATGGCTACACCTTC. Translation: CSALVPDPNHGYTF.

The chain links TRBV6-1 to TRBJ2-7; 9 bases align to TRBD1. V trimming: 3 bases; J trimming: 0 bases; junction bases outside the gene matches: 9. CDR3 size: 17 residues. From germline, CDR1 is MNHNS and CDR2 SASEGT. CDR3 in amino acids: CASSDPLGGQGSYEQYF. CDR3 in DNA: TGTGCCAGCAGTGACCCGTTGGGGGGACAGGGCTCCTACGAGCAGTACTTC.

The chain couples TRBV19 to TRBJ1-4; D gene uncertain. V was cut by 5 bases and J by 5 bases, with 18 bases left in between. This CDR3 contains 16 residues. CDR1 LNHDA and CDR2 SQIVND come from the germline V gene (reference sequence). This CDR3 is CASSAPRREVNEKLFF. The CDR3 DNA reads TGTGCCAGTAGTGCCCCAAGACGGGAAGTAAATGAAAAACTGTTTTTT.

The chain couples TRBV7-8 to TRBJ2-5; 8 bases match TRBD1. CDR3 length: 15 residues. Germline loops: CDR1 SGHVS, CDR2 FQNEAQ. After removal of 5 bases from V and 4 bases from J, the junction contained 9 bases not matched to a gene. DNA for the CDR3: TGTGCCAGCAGCGGAGCCGGACAGGGCCGAGAGACCCAGTACTTC. It yields the protein CASSGAGQGRETQYF.

V and J are TRBV2 and TRBJ1-5; the D gene is possibly TRBD1 (6 bases). V was trimmed by 6 bases and J by 3 bases, leaving 15 bases between them. Germline V gene lookup returns CDR1 SNHLY and CDR2 FYNNEI. The length of the CDR3 is 15 residues. The CDR3 reads CASSKDSSINQPQHF. CDR3 DNA sequence: TGTGCCAGCAGCAAGGACAGTTCAATCAATCAGCCCCAGCATTTT.